The 9 T cell receptor beta chains given below trace back to one sample, sequenced in a study of shared clonotypes between healthy human individuals. Data came from immunoSEQ multiplex PCR; TCRdb stores just in-frame clones and leaves some out. The sample lists 950,000 to 1,100,000 clones, around 75% occurring once. Source material: memory CD4+ T cells sorted from blood. Subset here: CD45RA-negative fraction. These receptors originate from a man aged 18 to 30 in good health.

J is TRBJ2-7 and V is TRBV7-8; 11 bases are a match to TRBD2. Germline trimming cut 5 bases from V and 2 bases from J; bases unmatched to any gene: 2. Germline loops: CDR1 SGHVS, CDR2 FQNEAQ. This CDR3 has 14 residues. CDR3 coding DNA: TGTGCCAGCAGCCCGACTAGCGGGGCCTACGAGCAGTACTTC. It encodes CASSPTSGAYEQYF.

A word on this clone: The same CDR3 also results from other DNA sequences found in this sample. The chain couples TRBV5-1 to TRBJ2-5, with TRBD1 identical over 8 bases. There are 15 residues in the CDR3. V lost 4 bases, J lost 2 bases, and 7 bases stayed unmatched. From germline, CDR1 is SGHRS and CDR2 YFSETQ. CDR3 amino acids: CASSPRQGNQETQYF. CDR3 DNA sequence: TGCGCCAGCAGCCCGAGACAGGGGAATCAAGAGACCCAGTACTTC.

As to this clone: Distinct nucleotide sequences in the sample also encode this CDR3. V gene TRBV18 combines with J gene TRBJ2-2, with 9 nucleotides matching TRBD1. The V gene's germline CDR1 is KGHSH and CDR2 LQKENI. With V trimmed by 3 bases and J by 1 base, 3 bases remained unmatched. The CDR3 is made up of 16 amino acids. The DNA for the CDR3 is TGTGCCAGCTCACCCCCGGGACAGGGGAACACCGGGGAGCTGTTTTTT. The encoded protein is CASSPPGQGNTGELFF.

The chain couples TRBV7-8 to TRBJ1-1; D not certain. CDR1 and CDR2 (germline): SGHVS, FQNEAQ. Trimming took off 6 bases at V and 6 bases at J, with 14 bases between the two ends. There are 13 residues in the CDR3. The CDR3 here is CASSPRTGAEAFF. The CDR3 DNA reads as TGTGCCAGCAGTCCCCGAACCGGGGCTGAAGCTTTCTTT.

Of note for this clone: Other DNA sequences within the sample encode an identical CDR3. This chain links TRBV5-1 with TRBJ2-3; D possibly corresponds to TRBD2 (6 bases). This CDR3 has 15 residues. The V gene's germline CDR1 is SGHRS and CDR2 YFSETQ. Trimming removed 3 bases at V and 0 bases at J, with 11 bases between. CDR3 nucleotides: TGCGCCAGCAGCTCCGGGACTCGAAGCACAGATACGCAGTATTTT. This gives the protein CASSSGTRSTDTQYF. The full variable domain, with the rest looked up from reference TRBV5-1 and TRBJ2-3, is KAGVTQTPRYLIKTRGQQVTLSCSPISGHRSVSWYQQTPGQGLQFLFEYFSETQRNKGNFPGRFSGRQFSNSRSEMNVSTLELGDSALYLCASSSGTRSTDTQYFGPGTRLTVL.

V is TRBV5-1 and J is TRBJ1-2, with D possibly matching TRBD1 (5 bases). V was pared by 0 bases and J by 5 bases, with 11 bases between. The germline V gene encodes CDR1 SGHRS and CDR2 YFSETQ. The CDR3 contains 14 residues. Written as DNA, the CDR3 is TGCGCCAGCAGCTTGGCCAGGGATCTATATGGCTACACCTTC. It is translated as CASSLARDLYGYTF.

V and J are TRBV4-2 and TRBJ1-5; 10 nucleotides line up with TRBD1. Germline V lookup: CDR1 LGHNA, CDR2 YNFKEQ. The CDR3 length is 16 residues. The V segment lost 2 bases and the J segment 7 bases; nucleotides outside the gene matches: 8. CDR3: CASSQRKTGGEQPQHF. The CDR3, as DNA: TGTGCCAGCAGCCAACGTAAGACAGGGGGCGAACAGCCCCAGCATTTT.

Comments on this clone: Other DNA sequences of this sample code for an identical CDR3. The chain recombines TRBV30 with TRBJ1-3, with D possibly TRBD1 on 6 matching bases. Deletions cut 2 bases from V and 0 bases from J, with 11 bases between. The CDR3 is 15 amino acids. Germline lookup yields CDR1 GTSNPN and CDR2 SVGIG (reference sequence). CDR3 sequence reads: CAWSSRGISGNTIYF. In DNA form, the CDR3 reads TGTGCCTGGAGTTCTAGGGGGATCTCTGGAAACACCATATATTTT.

This clone was observed a single time. The chain has TRBV9 and TRBJ2-2; D may be TRBD2 (5 bases). The CDR3 consists of 15 residues. Between the trimmed V and J ends, which lost 4 bases and 0 bases, there was a span of 10 bases. Germline V gene data show CDR1 as SGDLS and CDR2 as YYNGEE. DNA of the CDR3: TGTGCCAGCAGCTCAGACGGGGCGAACACCGGGGAGCTGTTTTTT. Protein: CASSSDGANTGELFF.